The TCR beta chain described here comes from a study of CD8 T cells in ankylosing spondylitis. Study-wide findings and caveats: Made up of 7 to 9 highly homologous variants, a TCR beta motif appeared characteristic of ankylosing spondylitis blood. Prior literature has documented some motif variants in synovial fluid and blood from reactive arthritis.

TCRdb reanalysed the 5' RACE reads using MiXCR and keeps one entry per CDR3 protein. Of about 700,000 distinct CDR3 sequences listed, around 20% are singletons. This clonotype occurred a few times. Its antigen is not known. This CDR3 contains 16 residues. In germline, CDR1 is MNHEY, CDR2 SVGAGI. Trimming removed 0 bases from V and 4 bases from J, with 12 bases in between. This TCR was sampled from a male donor with ankylosing spondylitis. The sample consisted of blood, either unsorted or a sorted T cell fraction (not recorded which). The V gene is TRBV6-5, the J gene TRBJ2-2; either TRBD1 or TRBD2 may fit D (6 bases each). The CDR3 protein is CASSYSRGALTGELFF. The CDR3 DNA reads as TGTGCCAGCAGTTACTCGAGGGGGGCCCTCACCGGGGAGCTGTTTTTT.